The T cell receptor (beta chain) described here comes from a study of immune heterogeneity within non-small cell lung tumors. Trimming removed 0 bases from V and 6 bases from J, with 12 bases in between. CDR1 and CDR2 from the germline V gene are LGHDT and YNNKEL (reference sequence). The CDR3 extends over 15 amino acids. Bulk tumor genomic DNA, 600 ng per sample, was the template. Several biopsies per primary tumor, spaced far apart, were taken during surgery. Samples came from untreated patients having curative surgery for newly diagnosed non-small cell lung cancer. A multiplex PCR containing 32 V primers and 13 J primers was used to amplify TCR beta CDR3. Each CDR3 protein gets one entry after TCRdb re-called the multiplex PCR reads with MiXCR. The sample includes more than 2,500 distinct CDR3 sequences, under 15% of them seen just once.

The chain couples TRBV3-1 to TRBJ2-1; D is possibly TRBD2 (5 bases). The sequenced sample consisted of lung tumor tissue. This clonotype was obtained from a female donor with non-small cell lung cancer. Written as DNA, the CDR3 is TGTGCCAGCAGCCAAGATCTCGACTACACCAATGAGCAGTTCTTC. It specifies CASSQDLDYTNEQFF.